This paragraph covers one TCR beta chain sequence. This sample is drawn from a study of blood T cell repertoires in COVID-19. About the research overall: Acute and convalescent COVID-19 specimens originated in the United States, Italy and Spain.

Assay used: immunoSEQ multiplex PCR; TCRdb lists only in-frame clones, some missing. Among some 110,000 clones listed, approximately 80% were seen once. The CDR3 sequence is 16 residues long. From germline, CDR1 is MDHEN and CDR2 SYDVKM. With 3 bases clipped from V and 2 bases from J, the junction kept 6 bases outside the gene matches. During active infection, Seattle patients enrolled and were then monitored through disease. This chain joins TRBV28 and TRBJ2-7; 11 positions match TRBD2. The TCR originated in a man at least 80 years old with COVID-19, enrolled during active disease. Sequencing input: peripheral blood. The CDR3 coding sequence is TGTGCCAGCAGTTTGTCCGGGACTAGCGGAACCTACGAGCAGTACTTC. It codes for CASSLSGTSGTYEQYF. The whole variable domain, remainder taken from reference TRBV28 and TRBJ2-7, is DVKVTQSSRYLVKRTGEKVFLECVQDMDHENMFWYRQDPGLGLRLIYFSYDVKMKEKGDIPEGYSVSREKKERFSLILESASTNQTSMYLCASSLSGTSGTYEQYFGPGTRLTVT.